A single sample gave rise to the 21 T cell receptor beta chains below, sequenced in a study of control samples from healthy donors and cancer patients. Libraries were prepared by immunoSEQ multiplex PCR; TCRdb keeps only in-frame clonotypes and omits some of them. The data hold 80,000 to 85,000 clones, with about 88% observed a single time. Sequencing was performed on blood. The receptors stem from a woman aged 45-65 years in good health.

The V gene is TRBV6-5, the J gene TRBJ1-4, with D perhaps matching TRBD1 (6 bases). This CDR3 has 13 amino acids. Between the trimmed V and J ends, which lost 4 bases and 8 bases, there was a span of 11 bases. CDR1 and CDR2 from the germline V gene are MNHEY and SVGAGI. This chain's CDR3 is CASSFRGEEKLFF. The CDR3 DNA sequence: TGTGCCAGCAGTTTCAGGGGAGAGGAAAAACTGTTTTTT.

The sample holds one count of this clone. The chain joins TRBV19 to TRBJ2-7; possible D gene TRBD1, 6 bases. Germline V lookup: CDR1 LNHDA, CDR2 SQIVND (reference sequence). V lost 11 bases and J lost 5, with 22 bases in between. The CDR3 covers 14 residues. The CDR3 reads CAFSRKQGPHEQYF. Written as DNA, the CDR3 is TGTGCCTTTTCTCGAAAACAGGGACCTCACGAGCAGTACTTC.

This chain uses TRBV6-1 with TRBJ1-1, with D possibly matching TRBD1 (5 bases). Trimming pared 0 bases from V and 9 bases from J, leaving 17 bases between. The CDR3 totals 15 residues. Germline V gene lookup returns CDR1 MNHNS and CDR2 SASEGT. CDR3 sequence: CASSEAQNPGRKAFF. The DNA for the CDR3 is TGTGCCAGCAGTGAAGCTCAAAACCCGGGACGTAAAGCTTTCTTT.

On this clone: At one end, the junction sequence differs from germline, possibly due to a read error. The CDR3 bases are TGTACCAGCTCACCACCGGACGGGTCTGAGCAGTTCTTC. Encoded protein: CTSSPPDGSEQFF. The chain is built from TRBV18 and TRBJ2-1; D remains unclear. The CDR3 length is 13 residues. Germline CDR1 KGHSH, CDR2 LQKENI.

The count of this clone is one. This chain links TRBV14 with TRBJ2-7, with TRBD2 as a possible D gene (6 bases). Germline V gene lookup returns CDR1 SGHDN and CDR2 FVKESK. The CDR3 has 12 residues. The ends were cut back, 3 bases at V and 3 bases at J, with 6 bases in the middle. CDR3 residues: CASSQGGYEQYF. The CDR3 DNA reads TGTGCCAGCAGCCAGGGGGGCTACGAGCAGTACTTC. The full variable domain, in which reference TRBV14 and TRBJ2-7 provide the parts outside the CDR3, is EAGVTQFPSHSVIEKGQTVTLRCDPISGHDNLYWYRRVMGKEIKFLLHFVKESKQDESGMPNNRFLAERTGGTYSTLKVQPAELEDSGVYFCASSQGGYEQYFGPGTRLTVT.

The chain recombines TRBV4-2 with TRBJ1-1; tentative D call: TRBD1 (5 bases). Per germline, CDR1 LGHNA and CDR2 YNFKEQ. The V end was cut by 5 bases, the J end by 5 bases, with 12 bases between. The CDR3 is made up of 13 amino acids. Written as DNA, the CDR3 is TGTGCCAGCAGCAAAGGGCAGGGTACTGAAGCTTTCTTT. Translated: CASSKGQGTEAFF.

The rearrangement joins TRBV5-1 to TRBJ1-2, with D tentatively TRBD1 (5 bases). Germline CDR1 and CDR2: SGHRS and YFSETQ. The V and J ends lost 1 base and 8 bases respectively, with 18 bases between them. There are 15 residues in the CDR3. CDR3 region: CASSLWVSGIDGYTF. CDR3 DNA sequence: TGCGCCAGCAGCTTGTGGGTGTCAGGGATTGACGGCTACACCTTC.

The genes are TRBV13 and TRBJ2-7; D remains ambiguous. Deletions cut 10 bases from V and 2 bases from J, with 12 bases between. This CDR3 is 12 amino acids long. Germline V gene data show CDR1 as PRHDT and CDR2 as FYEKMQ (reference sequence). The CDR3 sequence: CATAPKTYEQYF. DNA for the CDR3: TGTGCCACCGCTCCTAAAACCTACGAGCAGTACTTC.

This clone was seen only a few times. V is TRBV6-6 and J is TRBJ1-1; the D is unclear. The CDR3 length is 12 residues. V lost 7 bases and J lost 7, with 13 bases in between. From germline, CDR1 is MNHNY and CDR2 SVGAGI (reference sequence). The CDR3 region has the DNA TGTGCCAGCACTTGGTCCTCCGGTGAAGCTTTCTTT. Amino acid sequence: CASTWSSGEAFF.

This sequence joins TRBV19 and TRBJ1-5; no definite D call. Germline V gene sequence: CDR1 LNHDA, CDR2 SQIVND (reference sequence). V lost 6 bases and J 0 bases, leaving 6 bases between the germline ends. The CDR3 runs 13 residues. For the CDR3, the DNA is TGTGCCAGTAGCCGCGATAGCAATCAGCCCCAGCATTTT. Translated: CASSRDSNQPQHF.

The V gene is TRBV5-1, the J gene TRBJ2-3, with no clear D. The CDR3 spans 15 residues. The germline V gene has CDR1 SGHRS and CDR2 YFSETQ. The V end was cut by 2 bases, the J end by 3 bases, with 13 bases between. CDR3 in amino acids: CASSFETMGTDTQYF. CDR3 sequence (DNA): TGCGCCAGCAGCTTCGAGACGATGGGGACAGATACGCAGTATTTT.

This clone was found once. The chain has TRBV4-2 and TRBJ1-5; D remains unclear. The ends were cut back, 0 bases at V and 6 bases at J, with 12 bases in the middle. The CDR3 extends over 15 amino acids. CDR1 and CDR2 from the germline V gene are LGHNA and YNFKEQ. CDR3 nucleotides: TGTGCCAGCAGCCAAGAAACCGGGTGGACTCAGCCCCAGCATTTT. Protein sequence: CASSQETGWTQPQHF.

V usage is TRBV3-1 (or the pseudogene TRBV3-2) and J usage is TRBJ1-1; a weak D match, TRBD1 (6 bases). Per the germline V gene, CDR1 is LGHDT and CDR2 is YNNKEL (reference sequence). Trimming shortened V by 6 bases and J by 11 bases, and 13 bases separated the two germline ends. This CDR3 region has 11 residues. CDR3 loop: CASSHGGAAFF. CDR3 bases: TGTGCCAGCAGTCACGGGGGGGCCGCTTTCTTT.

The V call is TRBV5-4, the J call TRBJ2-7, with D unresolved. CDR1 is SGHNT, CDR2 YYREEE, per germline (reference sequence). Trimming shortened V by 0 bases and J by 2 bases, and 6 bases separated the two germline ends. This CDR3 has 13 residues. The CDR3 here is CASSLEGTYEQYF. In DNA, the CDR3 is TGTGCCAGCAGCTTGGAAGGAACCTACGAGCAGTACTTC.

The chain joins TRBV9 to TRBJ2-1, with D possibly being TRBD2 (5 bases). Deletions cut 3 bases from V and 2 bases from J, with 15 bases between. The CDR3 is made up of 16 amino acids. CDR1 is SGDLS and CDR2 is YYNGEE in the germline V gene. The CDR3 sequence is CASSAVPDSAYNEQFF. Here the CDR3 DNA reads TGTGCCAGCAGCGCCGTTCCGGATAGCGCCTACAATGAGCAGTTCTTC. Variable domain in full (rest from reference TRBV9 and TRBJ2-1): DSGVTQTPKHLITATGQRVTLRCSPRSGDLSVYWYQQSLDQGLQFLIQYYNGEERAKGNILERFSAQQFPDLHSELNLSSLELGDSALYFCASSAVPDSAYNEQFFGPGTRLTVL.

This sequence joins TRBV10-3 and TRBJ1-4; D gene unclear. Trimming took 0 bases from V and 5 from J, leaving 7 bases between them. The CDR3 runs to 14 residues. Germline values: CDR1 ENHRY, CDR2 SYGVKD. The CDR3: CAISESEMNEKLFF. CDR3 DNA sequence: TGTGCCATCAGTGAGTCTGAGATGAATGAAAAACTGTTTTTT.

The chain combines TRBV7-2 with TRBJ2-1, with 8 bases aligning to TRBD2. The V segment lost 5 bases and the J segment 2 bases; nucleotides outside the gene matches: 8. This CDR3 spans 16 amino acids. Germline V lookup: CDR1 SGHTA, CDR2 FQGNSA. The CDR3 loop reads CASSLWWRGAYNEQFF. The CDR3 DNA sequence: TGTGCCAGCAGCCTATGGTGGCGGGGGGCCTACAATGAGCAGTTCTTC.

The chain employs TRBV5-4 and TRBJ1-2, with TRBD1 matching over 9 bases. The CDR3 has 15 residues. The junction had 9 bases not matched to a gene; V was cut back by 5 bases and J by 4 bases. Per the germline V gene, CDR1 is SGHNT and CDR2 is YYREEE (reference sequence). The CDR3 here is CASRRPGQGTYGYTF. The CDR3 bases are TGTGCCAGCAGACGACCGGGACAGGGAACCTATGGCTACACCTTC. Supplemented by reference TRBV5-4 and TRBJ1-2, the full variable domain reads ETGVTQSPTHLIKTRGQQVTLRCSSQSGHNTVSWYQQALGQGPQFIFQYYREEENGRGNFPPRFSGLQFPNYSSELNVNALELDDSALYLCASRRPGQGTYGYTFGSGTRLTVV.

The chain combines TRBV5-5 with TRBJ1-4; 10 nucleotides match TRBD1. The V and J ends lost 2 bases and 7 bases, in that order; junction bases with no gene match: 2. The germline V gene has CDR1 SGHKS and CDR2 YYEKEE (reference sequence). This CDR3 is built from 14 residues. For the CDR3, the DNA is TGTGCCAGCAGCTTTAGACAGGGGGCTGAAAAACTGTTTTTT. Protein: CASSFRQGAEKLFF.

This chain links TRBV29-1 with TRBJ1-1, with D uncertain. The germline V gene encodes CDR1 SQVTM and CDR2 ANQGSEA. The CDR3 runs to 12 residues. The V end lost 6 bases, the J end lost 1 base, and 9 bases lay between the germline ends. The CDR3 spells CSVASTNTEAFF. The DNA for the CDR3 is TGCAGCGTAGCCAGTACGAACACTGAAGCTTTCTTT.

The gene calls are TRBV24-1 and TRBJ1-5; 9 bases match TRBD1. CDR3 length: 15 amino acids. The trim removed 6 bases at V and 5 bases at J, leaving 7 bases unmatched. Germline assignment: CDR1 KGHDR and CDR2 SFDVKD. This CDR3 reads CATSSGGTGYQPQHF. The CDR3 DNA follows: TGTGCCACCAGTAGCGGAGGGACAGGGTATCAGCCCCAGCATTTT.